The source of this T cell receptor (beta chain) is a study of CD8 T cells in Susac syndrome. Reverse transcription used 0.5 to 1 ug RNA and random hexamers. The method of amplification for TCR beta CDR3 was immunoSEQ multiplex PCR, covering 54 Vbeta and 13 Jbeta. TCRdb analysed the immunoSEQ multiplex PCR reads with MiXCR anew, one entry per CDR3 protein. Here the sample spans approximately 180,000 distinct CDR3 sequences, approximately 94% being singletons. Those who served as multiple sclerosis controls were treatment-naive patients with stable or active relapsing-remitting disease. Germline CDR1 is DFQATT and CDR2 is SNEGSKA (reference sequence). The V end lost 3 bases, the J end lost 2 bases, and 14 bases lay between the germline ends. The length of the CDR3 is 14 residues.

Specimen: CD4+ T cells from PBMCs. The genes are TRBV20-1 and TRBJ2-7; TRBD1 is a possible D gene (5 bases). This sequence originates from a human donor with multiple sclerosis. The CDR3 loop reads CSASSQGQAYEQYF. CDR3 nucleotide sequence: TGCAGTGCTAGTAGCCAGGGCCAAGCCTACGAGCAGTACTTC.